The 18 T cell receptor beta chains listed next were all sequenced from one sample in a study of vaccination effects on CD4 cells after COVID-19. These receptors' antigens are unknown. Viral peptide pool expansion of antigen-specific CD4+ T cells preceded sequencing in the ViraFEST assay. A roughly ten-day culture period preceded the isolation of CD4+ T cells. Infection with SARS-CoV-2 occurred in the person between March and December 2020, and PCR confirmed it. Clones were read by immunoSEQ multiplex PCR, and TCRdb kept only the in-frame ones, dropping some. The sample includes 20,000 or so clones, approximately 81% seen only once; the top ten take around 17%. The sequenced sample was CD4+ T cells from PBMCs cultured with SARS-CoV-2 spike peptides, obtained before COVID-19 vaccination. The receptor set was obtained from a human donor who had a prior SARS-CoV-2 infection.

The chain couples TRBV18 to TRBJ2-7; D gene unclear. This CDR3 comprises 13 residues. Trimming took off 3 bases at V and 1 base at J, with 7 bases between the two ends. Germline CDR1 is KGHSH and CDR2 is LQKENI. The CDR3, as DNA: TGTGCCAGCTCACCCTACGCATCCTACGAGCAGTACTTC. Translation gives CASSPYASYEQYF.

This rearrangement joins TRBV15 to TRBJ2-5; TRBD1 agrees at 8 bases. The CDR3 sequence is 18 residues long. Trimming took 3 bases from V and 5 from J; bases not matched to a gene: 17. CDR1 is LNHNV and CDR2 is YYDKDF in the germline V gene (reference sequence). The CDR3 loop is CATSRGTGFSQTLETQYF. The CDR3 DNA follows: TGTGCCACCAGCAGGGGGACAGGTTTTTCTCAAACCCTGGAGACCCAGTACTTC.

This clone was seen more than once but under ten times. The chain couples TRBV11-2 to TRBJ2-7; unclear D gene. V was pared by 1 base and J by 4 bases, with 5 bases between. Germline CDR1 reads SGHAT; CDR2 reads FQNNGV. This CDR3 has 12 residues. The CDR3 loop is CASSLAVYEQYF. CDR3 sequence (DNA): TGTGCCAGCAGCTTAGCAGTGTACGAGCAGTACTTC.

This chain links TRBV11-3 with TRBJ1-1, with a weak D call TRBD1 (6 bases). V shed 2 bases and J shed 4 bases, with 11 bases lying between them. CDR1 is SGHNT and CDR2 is YENEEA in the germline V gene. CDR3 length: 14 residues. The CDR3 DNA follows: TGTGCCAGCAGCTTAATGCTAGGGGGCACTGAAGCTTTCTTT. Protein: CASSLMLGGTEAFF.

The chain couples TRBV19 to TRBJ1-5; D remains ambiguous. The CDR3 totals 15 residues. Trimming cost V 3 bases and J 5 bases, with 14 bases left between them. CDR1 and CDR2 (germline): LNHDA, SQIVND (reference sequence). The CDR3 spells CASSIPAPEDQPQHF. For the CDR3, the DNA is TGTGCCAGTAGTATCCCGGCCCCGGAAGATCAGCCCCAGCATTTT.

Notes on this clone: One end of the junction is discordant with germline, which a read error may explain. The chain employs TRBV7-7 and TRBJ2-2; D uncertain. Germline V CDR1 and CDR2: SSHAT, FNYEAQ (reference sequence). The CDR3 covers 13 residues. CDR3 region: CASSAQVAGELFF. DNA for the CDR3: TGTGCTAGCAGCGCCCAAGTCGCCGGGGAGCTGTTTTTT.

This chain connects TRBV5-6 to TRBJ2-7; 8 bases map to TRBD1. The CDR3 loop spans 15 amino acids. Germline values: CDR1 SGHDT, CDR2 YYEEEE. V was pared by 0 bases and J by 2 bases, with 4 bases of the junction left unmatched. As DNA, the CDR3 is TGTGCCAGCAGCTTGGGGGACAGGAATGCCTACGAGCAGTACTTC. Translated: CASSLGDRNAYEQYF.

The chain is built from TRBV19 and TRBJ2-6; D unclear. V was trimmed by 6 bases and J by 1 base, leaving 19 bases between them. Germline V lookup: CDR1 LNHDA, CDR2 SQIVND (reference sequence). The CDR3 loop spans 18 amino acids. The CDR3 loop reads CASSSDPRALSGANVLTF. CDR3 bases: TGTGCCAGTAGCTCGGACCCTAGGGCTCTTTCTGGGGCCAACGTCCTGACTTTC.

The V and J genes are TRBV6-5 and TRBJ2-3, with 13 bases that match TRBD2. The ends lost 4 bases at V and 7 bases at J; junction bases unmatched: 8. Germline assignment: CDR1 MNHEY and CDR2 SVGAGI. The CDR3 has 16 residues. CDR3 region: CASSSPGLAGSNTQYF. The CDR3 nucleotides are TGTGCCAGCAGTTCTCCGGGACTAGCGGGGTCAAATACGCAGTATTTT.

The chain recombines TRBV7-3 with TRBJ2-6; 8 nucleotides line up with TRBD1. J lost 4 bases, V lost 5 bases, and 10 bases had no gene match. The CDR3 totals 17 residues. Per germline, CDR1 SGHTA and CDR2 FQGTGA. The CDR3 protein is CASSPQGALYGANVLTF. In nucleotides, the CDR3 is TGTGCCAGCAGCCCTCAGGGGGCGCTTTACGGGGCCAACGTCCTGACTTTC.

The V and J genes are TRBV4-3 and TRBJ1-4; TRBD1 matches 9 bases. Germline loops: CDR1 LGHNA, CDR2 YSLEER. The length of the CDR3 is 16 residues. With 4 bases clipped from V and 5 bases from J, the junction kept 8 bases outside the gene matches. The CDR3 DNA reads as TGCGCCAGCAGCCCTGGACAGGGGAGAGGGAATGAAAAACTGTTTTTT. This translates into CASSPGQGRGNEKLFF.

The gene calls are TRBV5-1 and TRBJ1-3, with no clear D. Between the trimmed V and J ends, which lost 5 bases and 0 bases, there was a span of 15 bases. This CDR3 has 16 amino acids. CDR1 SGHRS and CDR2 YFSETQ come from the germline V gene. CDR3 nucleotides: TGCGCCAGCAGACCGAAAGAGGGTGGCTCTGGAAACACCATATATTTT. It yields the protein CASRPKEGGSGNTIYF.

This clone was seen more than once but under ten times. The V and J genes are TRBV2 and TRBJ1-6; unclear D gene. This CDR3 contains 15 residues. V was pared by 6 bases and J by 7 bases, with 16 bases between. Germline loops: CDR1 SNHLY, CDR2 FYNNEI. CDR3 protein: CASRAGLSGNSPLHF. CDR3 DNA sequence: TGTGCCAGCAGAGCGGGCCTCTCTGGGAATTCACCCCTCCACTTT.

V is TRBV5-1 and J is TRBJ1-1; D gene unclear. V was clipped by 4 bases and J by 4 bases, with 23 bases between them. Germline loops: CDR1 SGHRS, CDR2 YFSETQ. The CDR3 sequence is 17 residues long. The CDR3 sequence: CASSIGVQWNRGTEAFF. In DNA form, the CDR3 reads TGCGCCAGCAGCATCGGGGTACAGTGGAACCGGGGCACTGAAGCTTTCTTT. Complete variable domain (other parts from reference TRBV5-1 and TRBJ1-1): KAGVTQTPRYLIKTRGQQVTLSCSPISGHRSVSWYQQTPGQGLQFLFEYFSETQRNKGNFPGRFSGRQFSNSRSEMNVSTLELGDSALYLCASSIGVQWNRGTEAFFGQGTRLTVV.

J is TRBJ2-3 and V is TRBV2, with 11 bases that match TRBD2. Losses at the gene ends were 6 bases for V and 4 bases for J; bases not matched to a gene: 9. The CDR3 runs to 16 residues. Germline V gene data show CDR1 as SNHLY and CDR2 as FYNNEI. CDR3 sequence: CASSPTSGNTPDTQYF. The DNA for the CDR3 is TGTGCCAGCAGCCCGACTAGCGGGAACACTCCAGATACGCAGTATTTT.

The V and J genes are TRBV5-4 and TRBJ2-1; 14 nucleotides match TRBD2. Germline CDR1 is SGHNT and CDR2 is YYREEE (reference sequence). V shed 2 bases and J 2 bases; nucleotides not matched to a gene: 3. The CDR3 totals 17 residues. CDR3 residues: CASSFGLAGGTYNEQFF. The CDR3 DNA sequence: TGTGCCAGCAGCTTCGGACTAGCGGGAGGTACCTACAATGAGCAGTTCTTC.

This chain joins TRBV2 and TRBJ2-3; D possibly corresponds to TRBD1 (6 bases). CDR3 length: 13 residues. Germline assignment: CDR1 SNHLY and CDR2 FYNNEI. Trimming cost V 6 bases and J 7 bases, with 14 bases left between them. The DNA for the CDR3 is TGTGCCAGCAGCTCCTCCGGGACAAATACGCAGTATTTT. Translated, it gives CASSSSGTNTQYF.

V gene TRBV11-2 combines with J gene TRBJ2-1; D not certain. Germline V gene lookup returns CDR1 SGHAT and CDR2 FQNNGV. V was clipped by 5 bases and J by 2 bases, with 10 bases between them. The CDR3 runs 14 residues. The CDR3 here is CASSARPAYNEQFF. In nucleotides, the CDR3 is TGTGCCAGCAGCGCGCGACCCGCCTACAATGAGCAGTTCTTC.